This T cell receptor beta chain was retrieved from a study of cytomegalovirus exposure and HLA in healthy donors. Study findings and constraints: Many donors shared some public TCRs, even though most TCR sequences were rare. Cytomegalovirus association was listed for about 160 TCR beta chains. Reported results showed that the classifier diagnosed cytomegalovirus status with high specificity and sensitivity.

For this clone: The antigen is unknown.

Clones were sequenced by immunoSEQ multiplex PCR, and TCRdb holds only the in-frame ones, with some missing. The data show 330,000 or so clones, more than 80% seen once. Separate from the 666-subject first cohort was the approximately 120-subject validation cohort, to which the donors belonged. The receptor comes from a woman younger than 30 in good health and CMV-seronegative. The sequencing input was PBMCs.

The CDR3 DNA reads as TGCGCCAGCAGGATACTAGCGGGAGCCCCAGATACGCAGTATTTT. It yields the protein CASRILAGAPDTQYF. The chain has TRBV5-1 and TRBJ2-3; 11 nucleotides align to TRBD2. V was pared by 5 bases and J by 4 bases, with 6 bases of the junction left unmatched. Germline V gene lookup returns CDR1 SGHRS and CDR2 YFSETQ. This CDR3 has 15 amino acids. The full variable domain, in which reference TRBV5-1 and TRBJ2-3 provide the parts outside the CDR3, is KAGVTQTPRYLIKTRGQQVTLSCSPISGHRSVSWYQQTPGQGLQFLFEYFSETQRNKGNFPGRFSGRQFSNSRSEMNVSTLELGDSALYLCASRILAGAPDTQYFGPGTRLTVL.